The following is a T cell receptor (beta chain) sequence with its context. The target of this receptor is not known. No base quality values were provided; no much bigger clone lies one nucleotide off. Reading the germline V gene (reference sequence) gives CDR1 LGHDT and CDR2 YNNKEL. Measured from the cysteine to the phenylalanine, the CDR3 is 15 residues long. Only CDR3 DNA is held: 45 bases, read in frame from base 1. V gives up 6 bases and J gives up 3 bases, and the segment between their germline ends measures 18 bases. TCRbeta CDR3 regions were amplified from genomic DNA by means of the immunoSEQ Assay, a bias-controlled multiplex PCR. As for the original processing: The number of nucleated cells in each sample was estimated by amplification of reference gene primers within the assay. Sequence reads were collapsed and filtered to measure the absolute abundance of every unique TCRbeta CDR3 rearrangement. For each sample, productive Simpson clonality was calculated by taking the square root of Simpson's diversity index across productive rearrangements. TCRdb mirrors the immuneACCESS table, restricted to in-frame sequences. Some clones are absent from its copies; in checked studies, under half trace to an unresolved V gene, and the reason for the others is unknown. The DNA was the basis for D and trimming; V, J and clone size are from that table. The sample table records about 150,000 clones; around 80% of these occur just once. In total, the top ten clones hold around 17% of the sample.

Participants in the prospective study were aged about 18 to 95 years, lived in approximately 26 United States geographic areas, and enrolled through a virtual design. Cohort assignment in the prospective study relied on participant-reported clinical history from a screening survey and a study questionnaire. In the prospective study, whole blood, serum and a nasopharyngeal or oropharyngeal swab were collected from each participant by mobile phlebotomists. Additional blood draws and questionnaires over an approximately two-month period could optionally be provided by prospective study participants. Blood samples from the prospective study were shipped frozen or at room temperature prior to DNA extraction. The source of the sample is a study of blood T cell repertoires in COVID-19 (dated by TCRdb to 2020 to 2021). For the wider study: Recovered participants in ImmuneRACE Cohort 3 were defined by two consecutive negative NP/OP PCR tests, clearance by a healthcare professional, or resolution of symptoms. Samples covering the acute and convalescent phases of COVID-19 were provided by collaborators in the United States, Italy and Spain. The prospective study material was composed of cDNA or gDNA derived from T cells, B-cell-depleted T cells, or PBMCs. Subjects who had been exposed to COVID-19, were actively infected with it, or had recovered from it provided the deeply sampled blood TCRbeta repertoires that made up the dataset. The repertoires were released in a freely available public database intended as a resource for research on the immune response to SARS-CoV-2. Samples came from the ongoing ImmuneRACE study (first 160 participants) plus 1,254 subjects from 6 global collaborators. Nearly every sample came with metadata listing a de-identified subject ID, COVID-19 status, age in years and sex. Where available, HLA class I and class II types were taken from metadata supplied by the sample provider and were not determined by assay-based typing. Here is what the overall study found, with its caveats: The amount of clinical and demographic metadata varied by source and participant and was provided uncurated.

The chain was built from TRBV3-1 (or the pseudogene TRBV3-2) and TRBJ2-7, with a weak D call of TRBD1 (6 bases match). The receptor comes from a woman between 65 and 79 years old in a cohort exposed to, infected with or recovered from COVID-19 (not recorded which). Sample: PBMCs or T cells enriched from blood (not recorded which). Read as DNA, the sequence is TGTGCCAGCAGTGTAAGGTCCAGGGGTGACTACGAGCAGTACTTC. It codes for CASSVRSRGDYEQYF.